These T cell receptor beta chains were read from a single sample in a study of graft-versus-host responses after intestinal transplantation. The method was immunoSEQ multiplex PCR; TCRdb's version includes in-frame clones alone and lacks a portion of them. The sample records about 130,000 clones, about nine tenths being singletons. These receptors have no identified antigens. This sample comprised unstimulated CD4+ T cells sorted from spleen or lymph node cells, obtained before intestinal transplant. The receptors come from a human donor who received an intestinal transplant. CDR3s leave out the opening cysteine and the closing phenylalanine or tryptophan. Fields, in order: J gene, V gene, CDR3 protein.

>TRBJ2-1|TRBV19
ASSVYTGTSSNEQF
>TRBJ2-7|TRBV6-5
ASSWALGQAYEQY
>TRBJ1-5|TRBV20-1
SAGRGGQH
>TRBJ2-7|TRBV4-1
ASSLEVGRTYEQY
>TRBJ1-5|TRBV5-6
ASSLGQGYEPQH
>TRBJ2-7|TRBV11-2
ASSLGRVFYEQY
>TRBJ2-1|TRBV9
ASSVGATYNEQF
>TRBJ1-5|TRBV5-6
ASSLVQSREPQH
>TRBJ1-1|TRBV28
ASFEGAMVEAF
>TRBJ1-1|TRBV2
ASSLRGTGDGTEAF
>TRBJ1-1|TRBV5-1
ASSPGPENTEAF
>TRBJ2-1|TRBV7-2
ASSLSVAENEQF